These 31 T cell receptor beta chains came from one sample sequenced in a study of T cell responses to AZD1222 COVID-19 vaccine. The table came from immunoSEQ multiplex PCR; TCRdb's copy has only in-frame clones and leaves some out. The sample includes about 84,000 clones, around nine tenths of them seen just once. This specimen consisted of peripheral blood, obtained on day 0 of AZD1222 vaccination. All receptors derive from an adult in good health.

CDR3 DNA sequence: TGTGCCAGCTCACCTACTACCGGCTCCTACAATGAGCAGTTCTTC. This sequence encodes CASSPTTGSYNEQFF. The V gene is TRBV18, the J gene TRBJ2-1; D not resolved. Per germline, CDR1 KGHSH and CDR2 LQKENI. The V end lost 3 bases, the J end lost 0 bases, and 9 bases lay between the germline ends. This CDR3 spans 15 amino acids.

The chain combines TRBV12-5 with TRBJ2-5, with D possibly TRBD2 on 7 matching bases. V was clipped by 0 bases and J by 5 bases, with 16 bases between them. The CDR3 has 16 amino acids. The germline gives CDR1 LGHNT, CDR2 FRNRAP. The CDR3 DNA reads as TGTGCTAGTGGTTTGGTACAGGCGGGGAGGGGGGAGACCCAGTACTTC. Translated: CASGLVQAGRGETQYF.

This chain links TRBV27 with TRBJ1-2; 8 nucleotides align to TRBD1. The CDR3 is made up of 14 amino acids. Germline V gene sequence: CDR1 MNHEY, CDR2 SMNVEV (reference sequence). J gave up 6 bases and V 5 bases, and 8 bases lay outside the gene matches. The CDR3 DNA reads TGTGCCAGCAGTGCGGGACAGGTACGAAATGGCTACACCTTC. Its protein is CASSAGQVRNGYTF.

The rearrangement links TRBV4-3 to TRBJ2-1; D unresolved. V lost 1 base and J 10 bases, leaving 17 bases between the germline ends. This CDR3 contains 15 residues. Germline CDR1 LGHNA, CDR2 YSLEER. The CDR3 bases are TGCGCCAGCAGCCAAGTGTATCCTAGTGTGGGAGAGCAGTTCTTC. Translation gives CASSQVYPSVGEQFF.

The chain carries TRBV19 and TRBJ2-1, with D possibly matching TRBD2 (5 bases). V was cut by 4 bases and J by 6 bases, with 10 bases left in between. The CDR3 sequence is 13 residues long. CDR1 is LNHDA and CDR2 is SQIVND in the germline V gene (reference sequence). CDR3 loop: CASSRRPGNEQFF. CDR3 sequence (DNA): TGTGCCAGTAGTAGGAGGCCAGGCAATGAGCAGTTCTTC.

The V and J genes are TRBV5-4 and TRBJ2-5; D is possibly TRBD2 (5 bases). The V gene lost 6 bases and the J gene lost 2 bases, with 11 bases spanning the gap. Looked up from germline, CDR1 is SGHNT and CDR2 is YYREEE (reference sequence). This CDR3 contains 13 residues. The DNA for the CDR3 is TGTGCCAGCAAGGGAGCGGAGCAAGAGACCCAGTACTTC. It yields the protein CASKGAEQETQYF.

This clone was found a few times. The chain uses TRBV27 and TRBJ1-1; tentatively, D is TRBD1 (6 bases). CDR1 and CDR2 (germline): MNHEY, SMNVEV (reference sequence). There are 14 residues in the CDR3. V was cut by 2 bases and J by 5 bases, with 12 bases left in between. CDR3 sequence reads: CASSLVGGLTEAFF. The CDR3 coding sequence is TGTGCCAGCAGTTTAGTCGGGGGGCTGACTGAAGCTTTCTTT.

The rearrangement joins TRBV25-1 to TRBJ1-5; the D is unclear. The CDR3 totals 14 residues. Germline V gene lookup returns CDR1 MGHDK and CDR2 SYGVNS. Trimming cost V 6 bases and J 7 bases, with 16 bases left between them. CDR3 region: CASSATESNQPQHF. CDR3 coding DNA: TGTGCCAGCAGCGCGACTGAGAGTAACCAGCCCCAGCATTTT.

This clone was detected once. The V and J genes are TRBV18 and TRBJ2-1, with 12 bases lining up with TRBD1. The CDR3 consists of 14 residues. Germline assignment: CDR1 KGHSH and CDR2 LQKENI. The V gene end was trimmed by 3 bases and the J gene end by 8 bases; junction bases not matched to a gene: 2. CDR3 bases: TGTGCCAGCTCACCGGGACAGGGGGCCGATGAGCAGTTCTTC. It specifies CASSPGQGADEQFF.

This clone was picked up one time. The chain recombines TRBV30 with TRBJ2-1; D is possibly TRBD2 (6 bases). Per germline, CDR1 GTSNPN and CDR2 SVGIG (reference sequence). V lost 0 bases, J lost 9 bases, and 12 bases lay in between. The CDR3 runs 13 residues. The DNA for the CDR3 is TGTGCCTGGAGTGTAATGGAGGGGCGTGAGCAGTTCTTC. Its protein product is CAWSVMEGREQFF.

The chain carries TRBV6-6 and TRBJ1-1; the D is unclear. This CDR3 is built from 16 residues. The ends were cut back, 2 bases at V and 3 bases at J, with 16 bases in the middle. Germline values: CDR1 MNHNY, CDR2 SVGAGI (reference sequence). CDR3: CASSYKQPLEDTEAFF. Here the CDR3 DNA reads TGTGCCAGCAGTTACAAACAGCCCCTCGAAGACACTGAAGCTTTCTTT.

CDR3 coding DNA: TGTGCCAGCAGTCGTCAGGAAAATCAGCCCCAGCATTTT. Its protein product is CASSRQENQPQHF. V usage is TRBV3-1 (or the pseudogene TRBV3-2) and J usage is TRBJ1-5; the D is unclear. CDR3 size: 13 residues. Germline V gives CDR1 LGHDT, CDR2 YNNKEL (reference sequence). V shed 6 bases and J shed 4 bases, with 10 bases lying between them.

The rearrangement links TRBV19 to TRBJ1-1, with D maybe TRBD1 (5 bases). This CDR3 has 13 amino acids. Trimming cost V 1 base and J 11 bases, with 14 bases left between them. Germline V lookup: CDR1 LNHDA, CDR2 SQIVND (reference sequence). The CDR3 nucleotides read TGTGCCAGTAGTATAGGGAGCGACAGAGGTGCTTTCTTT. This encodes CASSIGSDRGAFF.

The chain carries TRBV6-5 and TRBJ2-7; 8 bases are a match to TRBD1. Germline V lookup: CDR1 MNHEY, CDR2 SVGAGI. CDR3 length: 14 residues. Germline trimming cut 6 bases from V and 3 bases from J; bases unmatched to any gene: 7. The CDR3 DNA reads TGTGCCAGCAGGTCGAGGACAGGGTACTACGAGCAGTACTTC. Protein: CASRSRTGYYEQYF.

The CDR3 DNA sequence: TGCAGCGGGGGAACTGAAGCTTTCTTT. Amino acid sequence: CSGGTEAFF. The rearrangement links TRBV29-1 to TRBJ1-1; D not resolved. There are 9 residues in the CDR3. Deletions cut 7 bases from V and 5 bases from J, with 5 bases between. Germline assignment: CDR1 SQVTM and CDR2 ANQGSEA.

J is TRBJ2-3 and V is TRBV30, with no clear D. The CDR3 is 14 amino acids. V lost 2 bases, J lost 0 bases, and 9 bases lay in between. Germline V lookup: CDR1 GTSNPN, CDR2 SVGIG (reference sequence). The CDR3 is CAWSITGSTDTQYF. The CDR3 DNA follows: TGTGCCTGGAGTATCACTGGAAGCACAGATACGCAGTATTTT.

The chain carries TRBV2 and TRBJ1-1; no firm D call. Per the germline V gene, CDR1 is SNHLY and CDR2 is FYNNEI. This CDR3 is 13 amino acids long. The ends were cut back, 4 bases at V and 8 bases at J, with 14 bases in the middle. CDR3 protein: CASSAGWAPEAFF. The CDR3 nucleotides read TGTGCCAGCAGTGCTGGTTGGGCCCCCGAAGCTTTCTTT.

The chain employs TRBV4-2 and TRBJ1-6; 7 positions match TRBD1. CDR1 is LGHNA, CDR2 YNFKEQ, per germline. This CDR3 has 16 amino acids. The junction had 7 bases not matched to a gene; V was cut back by 1 base and J by 7 bases. CDR3 in amino acids: CASSQVGDSPNSPLHF. The CDR3, as DNA: TGTGCCAGCAGCCAAGTTGGGGACAGTCCGAATTCACCCCTCCACTTT.

CDR3 protein: CASSYRGDSHNSPLHF. CDR3 sequence (DNA): TGTGCCAGCAGTTACCGAGGGGACAGTCATAATTCACCCCTCCACTTT. The chain combines TRBV6-2 or TRBV6-3 with TRBJ1-6, with 7 positions matching TRBD1. V was pared by 2 bases and J by 5 bases, with 6 bases of the junction left unmatched. The CDR3 loop spans 16 amino acids. Germline V gene lookup returns CDR1 MNHEY and CDR2 SVGEGT.

The chain employs TRBV5-4 and TRBJ1-1; no reliable D call. The germline CDR1 and CDR2 sequences are SGHNT and YYREEE (reference sequence). This CDR3 spans 14 amino acids. With 0 bases removed from V and 7 bases from J, the gap between germline ends came to 13 bases. For the CDR3, the DNA is TGTGCCAGCAGCTTGGGAGGCGGTCACCTTGAAGCTTTCTTT. The encoded protein is CASSLGGGHLEAFF.

This chain joins TRBV6-5 and TRBJ2-5, with 7 bases matching TRBD1. The germline V gene encodes CDR1 MNHEY and CDR2 SVGAGI. This CDR3 has 14 residues. V lost 7 bases and J lost 1; bases outside the gene matches: 6. The CDR3 reads CASTWTGPQETQYF. In DNA form, the CDR3 reads TGTGCCAGCACCTGGACAGGTCCCCAAGAGACCCAGTACTTC.

This clone was recorded once. The CDR3 DNA reads as TGTGCCAGCAGAAAAGGGGTGGGACTGAGTTATGGCTACACCTTC. Encoded protein: CASRKGVGLSYGYTF. The genes are TRBV2 and TRBJ1-2; D possibly corresponds to TRBD1 (5 bases). The CDR3 is 15 residues long. Deletions cut 6 bases from V and 5 bases from J, with 19 bases between. The V gene's germline CDR1 is SNHLY and CDR2 FYNNEI.

The gene calls are TRBV7-2 and TRBJ1-3; 7 nucleotides match TRBD1. The CDR3 consists of 14 residues. J was trimmed by 2 bases and V by 6 bases; bases with no gene match: 4. Germline V CDR1 and CDR2: SGHTA, FQGNSA. CDR3 region: CASSFDRAGNTIYF. The CDR3 DNA reads as TGTGCCAGCAGTTTTGACAGGGCTGGAAACACCATATATTTT.

Details on this clone: The germline gene is not matched at one end of the junction; a read error may be the cause. This chain uses TRBV2 with TRBJ1-5, with D unresolved. This CDR3 comprises 14 residues. From germline, CDR1 is SNHLY and CDR2 FYNNEI. DNA of the CDR3: TGTGCCAGCTGTGAACAGAAGAGCAATCAGCCCCAGCATTTT. It translates to CASCEQKSNQPQHF.

The rearrangement joins TRBV6-6 to TRBJ1-6; perhaps TRBD1 as D (6 bases). Germline V gene sequence: CDR1 MNHNY, CDR2 SVGAGI (reference sequence). The CDR3 contains 13 residues. V was shortened by 5 bases and J by 5 bases, with 7 bases between the two germline ends. The CDR3 protein is CASSPGDNSPLHF. The CDR3 DNA is TGTGCCAGCAGTCCAGGGGATAATTCACCCCTCCACTTT.

V is TRBV13 and J is TRBJ1-6; D is possibly TRBD1 (5 bases). V was shortened by 5 bases and J by 10 bases, with 15 bases between the two germline ends. There are 14 residues in the CDR3. Germline values: CDR1 PRHDT, CDR2 FYEKMQ (reference sequence). The CDR3 nucleotides are TGTGCCAGCAGCCAAGCGGGGACTCGATCACCCCTCCACTTT. This sequence encodes CASSQAGTRSPLHF.

J is TRBJ2-7 and V is TRBV27; possibly TRBD1 or TRBD2 for D (5 bases each). V lost 5 bases to trimming and J lost 1 base, with 15 bases between them. This CDR3 is built from 15 residues. Germline V gene lookup returns CDR1 MNHEY and CDR2 SMNVEV (reference sequence). CDR3 region: CASSRTGPLSYEQYF. CDR3 in DNA: TGTGCCAGCAGTCGGACGGGGCCCCTTTCCTACGAGCAGTACTTC.

This rearrangement joins TRBV27 to TRBJ1-5; the match to TRBD1 covers 8 bases. The V and J ends lost 5 bases and 4 bases, in that order; junction bases with no gene match: 7. Per germline, CDR1 MNHEY and CDR2 SMNVEV (reference sequence). The CDR3 loop spans 15 amino acids. Here the CDR3 DNA reads TGTGCCAGCAGTATAACAGGGGGGATAAATCAGCCCCAGCATTTT. Residues: CASSITGGINQPQHF.

This clone was detected once. V usage is TRBV3-1 (or the pseudogene TRBV3-2) and J usage is TRBJ1-1; no clear D gene. CDR3 size: 15 residues. Germline V gene sequence: CDR1 LGHDT, CDR2 YNNKEL (reference sequence). Deletions cut 1 base from V and 2 bases from J, with 11 bases between. CDR3 nucleotide sequence: TGTGCCAGCAGCCAAGTAAGAAATAGAAACACTGAAGCTTTCTTT. Translation gives CASSQVRNRNTEAFF.

The V and J genes are TRBV6-1 and TRBJ1-2; 9 bases fit TRBD1. The CDR3 consists of 17 residues. J lost 6 bases, V lost 4 bases, and 15 bases had no gene match. Germline loops: CDR1 MNHNS, CDR2 SASEGT. CDR3 sequence: CASSAAPGQGTGDGYTF. DNA for the CDR3: TGTGCCAGCAGTGCGGCACCCGGACAGGGGACGGGCGATGGCTACACCTTC.

The CDR3 sequence: CASRKGLNTEAFF. The CDR3 DNA reads TGTGCCAGCAGAAAGGGTTTGAACACTGAAGCTTTCTTT. The chain employs TRBV25-1 and TRBJ1-1; the D is unclear. Deletions cut 6 bases from V and 0 bases from J, with 8 bases between. From germline, CDR1 is MGHDK and CDR2 SYGVNS. The CDR3 length is 13 residues.